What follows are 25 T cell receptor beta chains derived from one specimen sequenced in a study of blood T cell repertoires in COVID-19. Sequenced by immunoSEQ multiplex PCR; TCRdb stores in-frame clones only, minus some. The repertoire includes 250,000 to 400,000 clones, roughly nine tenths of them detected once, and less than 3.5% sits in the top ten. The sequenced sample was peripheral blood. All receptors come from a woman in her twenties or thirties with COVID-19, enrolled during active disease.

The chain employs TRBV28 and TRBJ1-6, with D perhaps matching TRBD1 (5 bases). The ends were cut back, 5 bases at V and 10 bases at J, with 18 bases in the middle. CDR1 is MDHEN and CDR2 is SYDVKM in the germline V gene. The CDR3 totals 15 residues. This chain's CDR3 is CASSLVVSGGSPLHF. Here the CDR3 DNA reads TGTGCCAGCAGTCTTGTGGTGTCGGGGGGATCACCCCTCCACTTT.

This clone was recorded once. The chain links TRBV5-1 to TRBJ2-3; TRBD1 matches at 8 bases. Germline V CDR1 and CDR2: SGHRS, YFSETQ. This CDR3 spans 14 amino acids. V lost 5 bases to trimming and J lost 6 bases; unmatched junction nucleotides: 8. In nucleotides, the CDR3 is TGCGCCAGCAGTCTCCAGGGGGCAACGGATACGCAGTATTTT. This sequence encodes CASSLQGATDTQYF.

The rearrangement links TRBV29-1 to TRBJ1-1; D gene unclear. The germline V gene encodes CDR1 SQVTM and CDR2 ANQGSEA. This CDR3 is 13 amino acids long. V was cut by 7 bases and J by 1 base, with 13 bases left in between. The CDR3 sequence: CSGRKTENTEAFF. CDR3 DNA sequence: TGCAGCGGGAGAAAGACGGAGAACACTGAAGCTTTCTTT.

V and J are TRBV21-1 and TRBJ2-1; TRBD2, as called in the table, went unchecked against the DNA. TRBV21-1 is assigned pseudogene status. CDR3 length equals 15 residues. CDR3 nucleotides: TGTGCCAGCAGCCAAAGCAGGCTAGCAGATTGCGTACGGTTCTTC. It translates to CASSQSRLADCVRFF.

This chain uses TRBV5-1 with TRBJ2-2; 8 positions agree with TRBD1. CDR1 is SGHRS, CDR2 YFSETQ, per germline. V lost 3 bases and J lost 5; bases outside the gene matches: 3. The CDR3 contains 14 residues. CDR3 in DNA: TGCGCCAGCAGCTCGCGACAGGGGACCGGGGAGCTGTTTTTT. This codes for CASSSRQGTGELFF.

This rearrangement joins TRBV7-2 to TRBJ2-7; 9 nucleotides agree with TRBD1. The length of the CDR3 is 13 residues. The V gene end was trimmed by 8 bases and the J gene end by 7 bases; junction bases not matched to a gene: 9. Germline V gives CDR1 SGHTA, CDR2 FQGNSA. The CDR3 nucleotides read TGTGCCAGCGGGACAGGGTTACGGTATGAGCAGTACTTC. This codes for CASGTGLRYEQYF. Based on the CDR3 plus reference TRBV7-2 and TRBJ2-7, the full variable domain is GAGVSQSPSNKVTEKGKDVELRCDPISGHTALYWYRQSLGQGLEFLIYFQGNSAPDKSGLPSDRFSAERTGGSVSTLTIQRTQQEDSAVYLCASGTGLRYEQYFGPGTRLTVT.

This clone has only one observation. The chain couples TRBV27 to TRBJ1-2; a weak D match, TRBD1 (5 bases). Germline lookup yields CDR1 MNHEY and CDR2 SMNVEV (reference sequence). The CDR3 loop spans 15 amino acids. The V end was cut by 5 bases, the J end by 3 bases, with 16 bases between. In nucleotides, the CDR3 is TGTGCCAGCAGTCCACGTTGGGGGGTTGACTATGGCTACACCTTC. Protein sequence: CASSPRWGVDYGYTF.

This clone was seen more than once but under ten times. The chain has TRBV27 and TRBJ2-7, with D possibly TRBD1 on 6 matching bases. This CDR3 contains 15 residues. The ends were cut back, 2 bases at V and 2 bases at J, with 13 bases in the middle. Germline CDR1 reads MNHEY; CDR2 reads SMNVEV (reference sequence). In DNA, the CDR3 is TGTGCCAGCAGTTTACAGGGGACACCGACCTACGAGCAGTACTTC. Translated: CASSLQGTPTYEQYF.

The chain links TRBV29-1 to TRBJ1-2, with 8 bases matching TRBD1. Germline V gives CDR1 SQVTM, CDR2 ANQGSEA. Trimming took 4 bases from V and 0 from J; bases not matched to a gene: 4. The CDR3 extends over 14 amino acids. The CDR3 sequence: CSVGDRGTNYGYTF. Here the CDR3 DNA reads TGCAGCGTTGGAGACAGGGGAACTAACTATGGCTACACCTTC.

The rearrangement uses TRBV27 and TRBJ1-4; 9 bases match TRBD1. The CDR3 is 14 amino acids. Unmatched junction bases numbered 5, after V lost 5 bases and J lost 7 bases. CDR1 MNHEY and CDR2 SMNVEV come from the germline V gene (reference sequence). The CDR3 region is CASSRQGGGEKLFF. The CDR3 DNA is TGTGCCAGCAGTCGACAGGGGGGGGGTGAAAAACTGTTTTTT.

CDR3: CSASKASSGGLNEQFF. Written as DNA, the CDR3 is TGCAGTGCTAGTAAGGCGTCTAGCGGGGGTCTCAATGAGCAGTTCTTC. V and J are TRBV20-1 and TRBJ2-1, with 10 positions matching TRBD2. The germline V gene encodes CDR1 DFQATT and CDR2 SNEGSKA (reference sequence). The CDR3 contains 16 residues. After removal of 3 bases from V and 6 bases from J, the junction contained 11 bases not matched to a gene.

CDR3 sequence: CASSSGLRDYGYTF. CDR3 nucleotides: TGTGCCAGCAGTTCCGGACTGCGCGACTATGGCTACACCTTC. V and J are TRBV27 and TRBJ1-2; no firm D call. Germline CDR1 is MNHEY and CDR2 is SMNVEV (reference sequence). With 4 bases removed from V and 3 bases from J, the gap between germline ends came to 12 bases. The CDR3 sequence is 14 residues long.

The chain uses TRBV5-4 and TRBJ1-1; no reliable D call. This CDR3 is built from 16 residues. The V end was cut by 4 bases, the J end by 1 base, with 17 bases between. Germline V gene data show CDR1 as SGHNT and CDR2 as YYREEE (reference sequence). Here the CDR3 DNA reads TGTGCCAGCAGCCGATTAACGTCGGCAGGGAACACTGAAGCTTTCTTT. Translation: CASSRLTSAGNTEAFF.

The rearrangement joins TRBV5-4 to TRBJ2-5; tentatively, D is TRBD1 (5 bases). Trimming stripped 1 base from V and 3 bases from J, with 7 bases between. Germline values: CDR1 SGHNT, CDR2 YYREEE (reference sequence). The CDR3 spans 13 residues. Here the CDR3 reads CASSLSREETQYF. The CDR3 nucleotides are TGTGCCAGCAGCTTGAGCAGGGAAGAGACCCAGTACTTC.

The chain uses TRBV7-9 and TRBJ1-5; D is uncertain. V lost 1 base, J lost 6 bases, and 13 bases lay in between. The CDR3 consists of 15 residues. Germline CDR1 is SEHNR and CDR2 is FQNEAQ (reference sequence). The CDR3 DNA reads TGTGCCAGCAGCTTAGGTACGGGGTCGGGTCAGCCCCAGCATTTT. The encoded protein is CASSLGTGSGQPQHF.

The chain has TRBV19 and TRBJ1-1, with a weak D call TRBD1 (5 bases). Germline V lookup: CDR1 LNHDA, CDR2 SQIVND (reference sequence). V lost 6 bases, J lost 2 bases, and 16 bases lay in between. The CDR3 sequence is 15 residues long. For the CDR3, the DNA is TGTGCCAGTAGGAACGGGGGGACGGGTAACACTGAAGCTTTCTTT. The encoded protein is CASRNGGTGNTEAFF.

The CDR3 DNA follows: TGTGCCAGCAGTTTCGGGACAGGGGGCGATTGGGTCAGTAATGAGCAGTTCTTC. Protein sequence: CASSFGTGGDWVSNEQFF. The rearrangement links TRBV28 to TRBJ2-1, with TRBD1 identical over 12 bases. Unmatched junction bases numbered 13, after V lost 3 bases and J lost 7 bases. The germline V gene has CDR1 MDHEN and CDR2 SYDVKM. The CDR3 spans 18 residues.

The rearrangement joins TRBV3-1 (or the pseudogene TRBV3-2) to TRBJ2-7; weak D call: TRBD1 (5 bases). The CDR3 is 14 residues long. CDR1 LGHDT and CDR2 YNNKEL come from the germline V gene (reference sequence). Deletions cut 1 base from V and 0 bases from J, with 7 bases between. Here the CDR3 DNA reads TGTGCCAGCAGCCAAGGACAGATCTCCTACGAGCAGTACTTC. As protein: CASSQGQISYEQYF.

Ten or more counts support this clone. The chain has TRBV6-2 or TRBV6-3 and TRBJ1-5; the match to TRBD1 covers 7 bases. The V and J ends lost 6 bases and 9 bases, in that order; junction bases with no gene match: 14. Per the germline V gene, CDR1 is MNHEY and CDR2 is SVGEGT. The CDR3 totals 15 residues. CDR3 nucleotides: TGTGCCAGCAGCTTCATCCGGGACAGCCCCGCGCCCCAGCATTTT. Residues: CASSFIRDSPAPQHF.

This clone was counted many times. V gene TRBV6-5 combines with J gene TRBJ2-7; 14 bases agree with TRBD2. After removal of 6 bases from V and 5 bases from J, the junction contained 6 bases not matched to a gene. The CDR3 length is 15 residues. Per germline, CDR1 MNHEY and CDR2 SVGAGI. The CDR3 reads CASRGLAGVLNEQYF. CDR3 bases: TGTGCCAGCAGGGGACTAGCGGGAGTTCTGAACGAGCAGTACTTC.

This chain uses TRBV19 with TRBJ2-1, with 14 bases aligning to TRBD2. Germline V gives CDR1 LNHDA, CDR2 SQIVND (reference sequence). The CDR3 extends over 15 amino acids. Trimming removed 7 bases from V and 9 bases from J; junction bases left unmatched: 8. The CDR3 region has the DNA TGTGCCAGTATGGGACTAGCGGGAGTGATAGGTGAGCAGTTCTTC. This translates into CASMGLAGVIGEQFF.

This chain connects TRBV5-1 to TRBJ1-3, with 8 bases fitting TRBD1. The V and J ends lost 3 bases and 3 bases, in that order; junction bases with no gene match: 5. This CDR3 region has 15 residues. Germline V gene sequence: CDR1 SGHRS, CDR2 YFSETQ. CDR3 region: CASSYDRGGGNTIYF. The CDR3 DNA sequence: TGCGCCAGCAGCTACGACAGGGGTGGTGGAAACACCATATATTTT.

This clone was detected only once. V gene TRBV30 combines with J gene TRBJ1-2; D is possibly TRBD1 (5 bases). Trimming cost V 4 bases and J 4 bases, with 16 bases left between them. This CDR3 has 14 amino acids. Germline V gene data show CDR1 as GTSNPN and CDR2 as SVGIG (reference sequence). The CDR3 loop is CAWTPNRQSYGYTF. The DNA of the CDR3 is TGTGCCTGGACCCCAAATCGACAGAGCTATGGCTACACCTTC.

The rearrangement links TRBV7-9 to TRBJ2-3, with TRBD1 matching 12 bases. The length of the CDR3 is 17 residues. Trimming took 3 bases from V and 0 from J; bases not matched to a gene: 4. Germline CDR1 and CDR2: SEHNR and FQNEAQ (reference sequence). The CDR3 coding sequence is TGTGCCAGCAGCTTGGGGACAGGGGGCGAAAGCACAGATACGCAGTATTTT. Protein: CASSLGTGGESTDTQYF.

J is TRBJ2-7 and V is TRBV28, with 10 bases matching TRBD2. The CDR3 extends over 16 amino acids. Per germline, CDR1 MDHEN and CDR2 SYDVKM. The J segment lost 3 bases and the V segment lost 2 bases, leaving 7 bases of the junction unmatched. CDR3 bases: TGTGCCAGCAGTTTACGAACTAGCGGGATTTTCTACGAGCAGTACTTC. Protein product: CASSLRTSGIFYEQYF.